This TCR beta chain was sequenced for a study of siplizumab effects on memory and regulatory T cells. Germline CDR1 and CDR2: MGHRA and YSYEKL. The CDR3 runs to 15 residues. The V and J ends lost 0 bases and 2 bases respectively, with 10 bases between them. Clones were sequenced by immunoSEQ multiplex PCR, and TCRdb holds only the in-frame ones, with some missing. The sample holds 75,000 to 100,000 clones, around 94% seen once. Regarding this clone: Its specificity is unknown.

Study-level findings and limits: Proliferating clones, CD4+ or CD8+, lacked an assignable naive or memory phenotype in roughly 80-97% of cases.

The rearrangement uses TRBV4-1 and TRBJ1-1; D might be TRBD1 (6 bases). The receptor was isolated from a human donor in good health. Sequenced material: non-Treg CD4+ T cells sorted from blood. CDR3 sequence: CASSQELGGNTEAFF. Here the CDR3 DNA reads TGCGCCAGCAGCCAAGAATTAGGGGGAAACACTGAAGCTTTCTTT.